This is a list of T cell receptor beta chains from one sample in a study of CD8 T cells in ankylosing spondylitis. TCRdb ran MiXCR on the 5' RACE reads and lists one entry per CDR3 protein. The top ten clones hold around 12% of a sample with some 130,000 distinct CDR3 sequences, about 6.7% of them seen once. Sequencing used blood, either unsorted or a sorted T cell fraction (not recorded which). Receptors were obtained from a female donor with ankylosing spondylitis or in good health (not recorded which). Both conserved end residues are part of each CDR3. Fields, in order: V gene, J gene, D gene, clone size, CDR3 DNA, CDR3 protein. A D gene is named only where the DNA matches it firmly. Only some rows state a clone size, as once, few, many or a class for expanded clones.

v_call: TRBV5-1; j_call: TRBJ2-4; d_call: -; clone_size: -; cdr3_nt: TGTGCCAGCAGCCCCGGAGATACCAAAAACATTCAGTACTTC; cdr3_aa: CASSPGDTKNIQYF
v_call: TRBV28; j_call: TRBJ1-5; d_call: -; clone_size: many; cdr3_nt: TGTGCCAGCAGTTTAGACGCGTCCCGTCATCAGCCCCAGCATTTT; cdr3_aa: CASSLDASRHQPQHF
v_call: TRBV11-2; j_call: TRBJ2-3; d_call: -; clone_size: large; cdr3_nt: TGTGCCAGCAGCTCCCTGGGGGATAGCACAGATACGCAGTATTTT; cdr3_aa: CASSSLGDSTDTQYF
v_call: TRBV9; j_call: TRBJ1-1; d_call: -; clone_size: many; cdr3_nt: TGTGCCAGCAGCGTAGGGCCGGGGGCGATCACTGAAGCTTTCTTT; cdr3_aa: CASSVGPGAITEAFF
v_call: TRBV7-9; j_call: TRBJ1-1; d_call: -; clone_size: -; cdr3_nt: TGTGCCAGCAGTCGAGGACATACAGGAGCTTTCTTT; cdr3_aa: CASSRGHTGAFF
v_call: TRBV7-3; j_call: TRBJ2-7; d_call: -; clone_size: many; cdr3_nt: TGTGCCAGCAGCCCCTGGGGTAGGGGAGATGAGCAGTACTTC; cdr3_aa: CASSPWGRGDEQYF
v_call: TRBV24-1; j_call: TRBJ1-3; d_call: -; clone_size: many; cdr3_nt: TGTGCCACCAGACCGTCCTCTGGAAACACCATATATTTT; cdr3_aa: CATRPSSGNTIYF
v_call: TRBV3-1; j_call: TRBJ1-2; d_call: -; clone_size: many; cdr3_nt: TGTGCCAGCAGCCAAGGGTTCGGACCTAACTATGGCTACACCTTC; cdr3_aa: CASSQGFGPNYGYTF
v_call: TRBV5-1; j_call: TRBJ2-3; d_call: -; clone_size: many; cdr3_nt: TGCGCCAGTAAGAGTGAGGGGGATACGCAGTATTTT; cdr3_aa: CASKSEGDTQYF
v_call: TRBV3-1; j_call: TRBJ1-5; d_call: -; clone_size: many; cdr3_nt: TGTGCCAGCAGCCAAGCCGGGAGACGGAACAATCAGCCCCAGCATTTT; cdr3_aa: CASSQAGRRNNQPQHF
v_call: TRBV5-6; j_call: TRBJ2-5; d_call: -; clone_size: -; cdr3_nt: TGTGCCAGCAGCTTGAGCCAGAACCAAGAGACCCAGTACTTC; cdr3_aa: CASSLSQNQETQYF
v_call: TRBV15; j_call: TRBJ2-6; d_call: TRBD1; clone_size: many; cdr3_nt: TGTGCCACCAGCAGAGCAAGGGTGGACAGGGGCTTTGGGGCCAACGTCCTGACTTTC; cdr3_aa: CATSRARVDRGFGANVLTF
v_call: TRBV11-1; j_call: TRBJ2-1; d_call: -; clone_size: many; cdr3_nt: TGTGCCAGCAGCTTAGGGGGGGGGCTCCGAACTACCAGCTCCTACAATGAGCAGTTCTTC; cdr3_aa: CASSLGGGLRTTSSYNEQFF
v_call: TRBV27; j_call: TRBJ2-3; d_call: -; clone_size: -; cdr3_nt: TGTGCCAGCTGCCGGGGAGACACAGATACGCAGTATTTT; cdr3_aa: CASCRGDTDTQYF
v_call: TRBV5-1; j_call: TRBJ2-5; d_call: TRBD1; clone_size: many; cdr3_nt: TGCGCCAGCAGCTACGGGACAGAAGAGACCCAGTACTTC; cdr3_aa: CASSYGTEETQYF
v_call: TRBV6-2/TRBV6-3; j_call: TRBJ1-1; d_call: -; clone_size: many; cdr3_nt: TGTGCCAGCAGGAGGGGGACTGAAGCTTTCTTT; cdr3_aa: CASRRGTEAFF
v_call: TRBV12-3/TRBV12-4; j_call: TRBJ2-5; d_call: -; clone_size: many; cdr3_nt: TGTGCCGACGCCCAGGGGCTGGGGGGGACCCAGTACTTC; cdr3_aa: CADAQGLGGTQYF
v_call: TRBV19; j_call: TRBJ2-4; d_call: -; clone_size: -; cdr3_nt: TGTGCCAGTAGTATAGGCCGGGACACTTACTTC; cdr3_aa: CASSIGRDTYF
v_call: TRBV7-9; j_call: TRBJ2-1; d_call: TRBD2; clone_size: many; cdr3_nt: TGTGCCAGCAGGTCTACTAGCGGGGGGGATTACAATGAGCAGTTCTTC; cdr3_aa: CASRSTSGGDYNEQFF
v_call: TRBV5-1; j_call: TRBJ1-3; d_call: -; clone_size: many; cdr3_nt: TGCGCCAGCAGCTTGGTAGCTCCCTCGGATAACACCATATATTTT; cdr3_aa: CASSLVAPSDNTIYF
v_call: TRBV5-1; j_call: TRBJ2-3; d_call: -; clone_size: many; cdr3_nt: TGCGCCAGCAAGGCTCTCCAACCCAGGGATACGCAGTATTTT; cdr3_aa: CASKALQPRDTQYF
v_call: TRBV5-1; j_call: TRBJ2-7; d_call: -; clone_size: -; cdr3_nt: TGCGCCAGCAGCTTGAGGCCAGCGTTCTACGAGCAGTACTTC; cdr3_aa: CASSLRPAFYEQYF
v_call: TRBV25-1; j_call: TRBJ1-1; d_call: -; clone_size: many; cdr3_nt: TGTGCCAGCAGTGAATTCCAAGGGGAGGATGAAGCTTTCTTT; cdr3_aa: CASSEFQGEDEAFF
v_call: TRBV4-2; j_call: TRBJ1-2; d_call: TRBD1; clone_size: many; cdr3_nt: TGTGCCAGCAGCCAAGAGGCAGGGGGCAACTATGGCTACACCTTC; cdr3_aa: CASSQEAGGNYGYTF
v_call: TRBV12-3/TRBV12-4; j_call: TRBJ1-3; d_call: TRBD1; clone_size: many; cdr3_nt: TGTGCCAGCAGTTTACAGGGGGCGCGTGGAAACACCATATATTTT; cdr3_aa: CASSLQGARGNTIYF
v_call: TRBV7-9; j_call: TRBJ2-4; d_call: TRBD1; clone_size: many; cdr3_nt: TGTGCCAGCAGCTCCCAGACAGGGTTAGCCAAAAACATTCAGTACTTC; cdr3_aa: CASSSQTGLAKNIQYF
v_call: TRBV7-2; j_call: TRBJ2-5; d_call: TRBD1; clone_size: few; cdr3_nt: TGTGCCAGCAGCTTGACAGGGACCTACCAAGAGACCCAGTACTTC; cdr3_aa: CASSLTGTYQETQYF
v_call: TRBV7-2; j_call: TRBJ1-1; d_call: -; clone_size: many; cdr3_nt: TGTGCCAGCAGCCTTACAGGGACCGCTGAAGCTTTCTTT; cdr3_aa: CASSLTGTAEAFF
v_call: TRBV6-2/TRBV6-3; j_call: TRBJ2-4; d_call: -; clone_size: many; cdr3_nt: TGTGCCAGCAGCCCACGTTGGATTGCGGATTCGAGCCAAAACATTCAGTACTTC; cdr3_aa: CASSPRWIADSSQNIQYF
v_call: TRBV7-2; j_call: TRBJ1-5; d_call: TRBD1; clone_size: few; cdr3_nt: TGTGCCAGCAGCCCGACAGGGGCTAGCAATCAGCCCCAGCATTTT; cdr3_aa: CASSPTGASNQPQHF
v_call: TRBV10-3; j_call: TRBJ1-6; d_call: -; clone_size: -; cdr3_nt: TGTGCCATCAGTGAGTCTCAATCACCCCTCCACTTT; cdr3_aa: CAISESQSPLHF
v_call: TRBV6-1; j_call: TRBJ2-1; d_call: -; clone_size: -; cdr3_nt: TGTGCCAGCAGTGTAACCAGGGGGGTATCCTACAATGAGCAGTTCTTC; cdr3_aa: CASSVTRGVSYNEQFF
v_call: TRBV4-1; j_call: TRBJ2-5; d_call: TRBD2; clone_size: many; cdr3_nt: TGCGCCAGCAGCCAAGAAGGGACTAGCGGGGGGACCCAGTACTTC; cdr3_aa: CASSQEGTSGGTQYF
v_call: TRBV12-3/TRBV12-4; j_call: TRBJ2-7; d_call: -; clone_size: many; cdr3_nt: TGTGCCAGCAGTCCCTCAATGTTGGTCCACGAGCAGTACTTC; cdr3_aa: CASSPSMLVHEQYF
v_call: TRBV6-1; j_call: TRBJ1-2; d_call: -; clone_size: many; cdr3_nt: TGTGCCAGCAGTGAAGCGGAGGGGGTGAACTATGGCTACACCTTC; cdr3_aa: CASSEAEGVNYGYTF
v_call: TRBV5-1; j_call: TRBJ2-1; d_call: -; clone_size: -; cdr3_nt: TGCGCCAGCAGCTTGGTCCTGGGGGCTAACAATGAGCAGTTCTTC; cdr3_aa: CASSLVLGANNEQFF
v_call: TRBV7-2; j_call: TRBJ1-1; d_call: -; clone_size: few; cdr3_nt: TGTGCCAGCAGCTCCCCCGCAGGGTACACTGAAGCTTTCTTT; cdr3_aa: CASSSPAGYTEAFF
v_call: TRBV6-1; j_call: TRBJ1-5; d_call: TRBD1; clone_size: many; cdr3_nt: TGTGCCAGCCAGATAATTACAGGGGCCAATCAGCCCCAGCATTTT; cdr3_aa: CASQIITGANQPQHF